The next 4 T cell receptor beta chains were all read from a single sample in a study of cytomegalovirus exposure and HLA in healthy donors. The PCR employed 60 Vbeta primers together with 13 Jbeta primers. The protocol was immunoSEQ multiplex PCR, while the TCRdb copy is restricted to in-frame clones and leaves out a portion. The sample lists 55,000 to 80,000 clones, about 85% occurring once. Source material: PBMCs. All receptors derive from a female donor in good health and CMV-seronegative.

In its sample, this clone was seen once. The CDR3 protein is CASSFQGTRETQYF. The CDR3 nucleotides read TGTGCCAGCAGTTTCCAGGGGACCCGGGAGACCCAGTACTTC. The chain is built from TRBV28 and TRBJ2-5; perhaps TRBD1 as D (6 bases). From germline, CDR1 is MDHEN and CDR2 SYDVKM. The CDR3 is 14 residues long. With 3 bases removed from V and 5 bases from J, the gap between germline ends came to 13 bases.

The V call is TRBV13, the J call TRBJ1-4; 7 nucleotides match TRBD1. V was pared by 5 bases and J by 2 bases, with 17 bases of the junction left unmatched. There are 19 residues in the CDR3. The germline CDR1 and CDR2 sequences are PRHDT and FYEKMQ (reference sequence). The CDR3 coding sequence is TGTGCCAGCAGCCCGCTTTGGGGCGGTTTACAGGGGACTAATGAAAAACTGTTTTTT. It yields the protein CASSPLWGGLQGTNEKLFF.

This chain links TRBV4-2 with TRBJ1-3; D is possibly TRBD1 (6 bases). The CDR3 loop spans 16 amino acids. The germline V gene encodes CDR1 LGHNA and CDR2 YNFKEQ. V was cut by 0 bases and J by 0 bases, with 9 bases left in between. The chain's CDR3 is CASSQEIQGSGNTIYF. The CDR3, as DNA: TGTGCCAGCAGCCAAGAAATACAGGGCTCTGGAAACACCATATATTTT.

The J gene is TRBJ2-7, the V gene TRBV19; TRBD1 aligns across 7 bases. This CDR3 spans 14 amino acids. Germline V lookup: CDR1 LNHDA, CDR2 SQIVND (reference sequence). Trimming at V came to 5 bases and at J to 2 bases, leaving 6 bases not matched to a gene. The CDR3 here is CASSPRDSTYEQYF. CDR3 in DNA: TGTGCCAGTAGTCCCCGGGACAGTACCTACGAGCAGTACTTC. The entire variable domain, with the rest obtained from reference TRBV19 and TRBJ2-7, is as follows: DGGITQSPKYLFRKEGQNVTLSCEQNLNHDAMYWYRQDPGQGLRLIYYSQIVNDFQKGDIAEGYSVSREKKESFPLTVTSAQKNPTAFYLCASSPRDSTYEQYFGPGTRLTVT.